Below, 3 T cell receptor beta chains from the same sample are listed, as sequenced in a study of blood T cell repertoires in COVID-19. TCRdb keeps only in-frame clones here, not all; method: immunoSEQ multiplex PCR. Seen here are about 50,000 clones, about 87% observed once, and the top ten hold 15%. The sequenced sample consisted of peripheral blood. Source of these receptors: a human donor in a cohort sampled during active COVID-19.

The CDR3 here is CASSQEGANVLTF. The CDR3 nucleotides are TGTGCCAGCAGCCAGGAGGGCGCCAACGTCCTGACTTTC. The V and J genes are TRBV3-1 (or the pseudogene TRBV3-2) and TRBJ2-6, with D perhaps matching TRBD2 (6 bases). CDR3 length: 13 amino acids. The V gene's germline CDR1 is LGHDT and CDR2 YNNKEL (reference sequence). V lost 3 bases to trimming and J lost 7 bases, with 7 bases between them.

CDR3 DNA: TGTGCCAGCAGTTATTTAGGACTGGATCTCAATGAGCAGTTCTTC. Translating it yields CASSYLGLDLNEQFF. The chain uses TRBV6-2 or TRBV6-3 and TRBJ2-1, with D possibly being TRBD2 (5 bases). Germline V lookup: CDR1 MNHEY, CDR2 SVGEGT. The CDR3 extends over 15 amino acids. V lost 3 bases and J 6 bases, leaving 15 bases between the germline ends.

The chain links TRBV2 to TRBJ2-7; 8 nucleotides agree with TRBD1. CDR1 is SNHLY and CDR2 is FYNNEI in the germline V gene. V gave up 6 bases and J gave up 2 bases; unmatched junction bases: 9. CDR3 length: 15 residues. The CDR3: CASSPDRGVAYEQYF. The CDR3 coding sequence is TGTGCCAGCAGCCCCGACAGGGGAGTAGCCTACGAGCAGTACTTC.